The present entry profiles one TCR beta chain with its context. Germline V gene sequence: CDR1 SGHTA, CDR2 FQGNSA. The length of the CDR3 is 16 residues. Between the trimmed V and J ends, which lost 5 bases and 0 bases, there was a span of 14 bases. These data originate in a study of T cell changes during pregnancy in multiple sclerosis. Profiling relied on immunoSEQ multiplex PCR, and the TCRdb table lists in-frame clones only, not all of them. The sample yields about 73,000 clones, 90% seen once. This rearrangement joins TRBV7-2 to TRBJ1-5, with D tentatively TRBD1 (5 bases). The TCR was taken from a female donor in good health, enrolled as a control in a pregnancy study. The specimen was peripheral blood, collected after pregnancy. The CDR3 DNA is TGTGCCAGCAGCCCTAGGGGCGGATATAGCAATCAGCCCCAGCATTTT. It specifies CASSPRGGYSNQPQHF.